Detailed here is one TCR beta chain. This sample is part of a study of T cell responses to AZD1222 COVID-19 vaccine. The germline gives CDR1 MDHEN, CDR2 SYDVKM. Trimming removed 4 bases from V and 6 bases from J; junction bases left unmatched: 8. This CDR3 is 15 amino acids long. The assay was immunoSEQ multiplex PCR, and TCRdb's table has in-frame clones only and misses some. This sample has over 100,000 clones; 70% to 90% occur once, and the top ten carry about a sixth. Source: peripheral blood, taken on day 0 of AZD1222 vaccination. The chain has TRBV28 and TRBJ1-2, with TRBD1 identical over 10 bases. The sequence was collected from an adult in good health. CDR3 loop: CASSSADRGFNGYTF. CDR3 sequence (DNA): TGTGCCAGCAGTTCCGCGGACAGGGGGTTTAATGGCTACACCTTC.